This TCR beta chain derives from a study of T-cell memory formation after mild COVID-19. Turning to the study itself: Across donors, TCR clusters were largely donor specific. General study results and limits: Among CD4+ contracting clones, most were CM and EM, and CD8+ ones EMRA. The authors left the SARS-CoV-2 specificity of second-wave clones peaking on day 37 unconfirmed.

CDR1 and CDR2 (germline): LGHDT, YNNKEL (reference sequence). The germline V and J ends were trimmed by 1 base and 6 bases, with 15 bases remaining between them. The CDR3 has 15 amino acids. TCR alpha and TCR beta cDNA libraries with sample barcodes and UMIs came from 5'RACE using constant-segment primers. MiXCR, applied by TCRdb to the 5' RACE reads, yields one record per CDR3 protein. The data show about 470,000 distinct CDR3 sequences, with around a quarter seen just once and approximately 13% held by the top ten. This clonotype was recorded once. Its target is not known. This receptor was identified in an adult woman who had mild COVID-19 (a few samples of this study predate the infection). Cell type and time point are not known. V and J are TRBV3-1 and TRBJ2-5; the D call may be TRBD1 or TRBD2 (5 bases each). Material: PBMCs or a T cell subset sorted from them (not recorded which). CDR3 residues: CASSQAGTSGKTQYF. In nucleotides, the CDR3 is TGTGCCAGCAGCCAAGCCGGGACCTCGGGAAAGACCCAGTACTTC.